This TCR beta chain was found in a study of siplizumab effects on memory and regulatory T cells. Overall study findings and caveats: Mappable alloreactive CD4+ clones came from Treg cells around three quarters of the time on average with siplizumab, against around 25% in controls. Unstimulated subsets were the mapping target of only a minor fraction of alloreactive clones.

The CDR3 spans 15 residues. From germline, CDR1 is SGHRS and CDR2 YFSETQ. Trimming took 4 bases from V and 5 from J; bases not matched to a gene: 10. Each sample yielded around 9.6 x 10^4 assayed TCR templates. The method was immunoSEQ multiplex PCR; TCRdb's version includes in-frame clones alone and lacks a portion of them. Of about 110,000 clones detected, around 90% appear once; the ten largest clones hold around 1.3%. As for this clone: What it binds is not known.

This receptor was obtained from a human donor in good health. Sequenced sample: CD4+ T cells sorted from blood. The chain has TRBV5-1 and TRBJ2-7; 9 bases agree with TRBD1. In DNA form, the CDR3 reads TGCGCCAGCAGCCCGAGGGACAGGGCCTTGAACGAGCAGTACTTC. Its protein is CASSPRDRALNEQYF. The variable domain in full, with the rest retrieved from reference TRBV5-1 and TRBJ2-7, is KAGVTQTPRYLIKTRGQQVTLSCSPISGHRSVSWYQQTPGQGLQFLFEYFSETQRNKGNFPGRFSGRQFSNSRSEMNVSTLELGDSALYLCASSPRDRALNEQYFGPGTRLTVT.